This is a list of T cell receptor beta chains from one sample in a study of CD8 T cells in ankylosing spondylitis. From the 5' RACE reads, TCRdb called clonotypes with MiXCR, one entry per CDR3 protein. The sample lists approximately 520,000 distinct CDR3 sequences; roughly 5% were seen once. The source material was blood, either unsorted or a sorted T cell fraction (not recorded which). These receptors were obtained from a male donor with ankylosing spondylitis. Each CDR3 is given with its conserved first and last residue. Each record gives: D gene, clone size, J gene, V gene, CDR3 length, CDR3 DNA, CDR3 protein. The D gene is left open where the match is weak. For some rows the clone size is stated as once, few or many, or as a class when expanded; others skip it.

NA,many,TRBJ2-3,TRBV11-3,14,TGTGCCAGCAGCTCCCAGGTGGGAACAGATACGCAGTATTTT,CASSSQVGTDTQYF
NA,NA,TRBJ2-7,TRBV5-6,13,TGTGCCAGGAGCCCTGGGGGACTCCGCGAGCAGTACTTC,CARSPGGLREQYF
NA,NA,TRBJ1-5,TRBV18,13,TGTGCCAGCTCCCCGGGAGGGGCCCAGCCCCAGCATTTT,CASSPGGAQPQHF
NA,many,TRBJ2-5,TRBV20-1,15,TGCAGTGCTAGAGATCTAACAGTGTACCAAGAGACCCAGTACTTC,CSARDLTVYQETQYF
NA,many,TRBJ1-5,TRBV10-3,17,TGTGCCATCAGTGACGGGCCAGGCGAGGATGGCAATCAGCCCCAGCATTTT,CAISDGPGEDGNQPQHF
NA,few,TRBJ2-3,TRBV7-8,16,TGTGCCAGCAGCTCAGGCTATAGCACATGGACAGATACGCAGTATTTT,CASSSGYSTWTDTQYF
TRBD1,few,TRBJ2-5,TRBV24-1,13,TGTGCCACCAAAAAGGGACAGCAAGAGACCCAGTACTTC,CATKKGQQETQYF
TRBD2,NA,TRBJ2-1,TRBV3-1,18,TGTGCCAGCAGCCAAGACTGGGCGGGAGGTTTCCTATACAATGAGCAGTTCTTC,CASSQDWAGGFLYNEQFF
NA,many,TRBJ2-7,TRBV9,14,TGTGCCAGCAGCGTGGGACAAATTCCCTACGAGCAGTACTTC,CASSVGQIPYEQYF
NA,many,TRBJ1-5,TRBV28,14,TGTGCCAGCAGCCCCGACAGGTTGTCTCAGCCCCAGCATTTT,CASSPDRLSQPQHF
NA,many,TRBJ1-1,TRBV5-1,15,TGCGCCAGCAGCTTCGCCGGGCCCGAGAACACTGAAGCTTTCTTT,CASSFAGPENTEAFF
NA,many,TRBJ1-2,TRBV18,14,TGTGCCAGCTCACCCGGGACCGAGAACTATGGCTACACCTTC,CASSPGTENYGYTF
NA,many,TRBJ2-7,TRBV5-1,13,TGCGCCAGCAGGGTAGAAGGGACCTACGAGCAGTACTTC,CASRVEGTYEQYF
NA,many,TRBJ2-2,TRBV10-3,15,TGTGCCATCAGTGAATCGGGGGCGAACACCGGGGAGCTGTTTTTT,CAISESGANTGELFF
NA,many,TRBJ1-2,TRBV5-1,13,TGCGCCAGCAGCTCCGCCCGAAACTATGGCTACACCTTC,CASSSARNYGYTF
TRBD1,NA,TRBJ2-1,TRBV20-1,17,TGCTGTGCTGAAACAAGAACCGGGACAGGAACCTACAATGAGCAGTTCTTC,CCAETRTGTGTYNEQFF
TRBD1,many,TRBJ2-5,TRBV5-1,16,TGCGCCAGCAGCTTGCCCCGGGACAGGGTTGTCGAGACCCAGTACTTC,CASSLPRDRVVETQYF
NA,many,TRBJ2-1,TRBV20-1,14,TGCAGTGTTACCAGGGAAGCGTCTTACAATGAGCAGTTCTTC,CSVTREASYNEQFF
NA,few,TRBJ1-3,TRBV5-5,16,TGTGCCAGCAGCTTGGCGGACACCTTCTCTGGAAACACCATATATTTT,CASSLADTFSGNTIYF
NA,NA,TRBJ2-1,TRBV20-1,14,TGCAGTGCTAGAGATCCAGGGAGATGGGGTGAGCAGTTCTTC,CSARDPGRWGEQFF
NA,many,TRBJ1-2,TRBV20-1,15,TGCAGTGCCCTCCTGGAGGGGGGCTTGATGAATGGCTACACCTTC,CSALLEGGLMNGYTF
NA,NA,TRBJ1-1,TRBV30,14,TGTGCCCTAGTCCCGAAGATTACCAACACTGAAGCTTTCTTT,CALVPKITNTEAFF
NA,many,TRBJ2-7,TRBV7-6,16,TGTGCCAGCAGCTTACTCCCACAGGGCCCCACCTACGAGCAGTACTTC,CASSLLPQGPTYEQYF
TRBD1,many,TRBJ2-6,TRBV30,14,TGTGCCTCGGGACAGGGAGCTGGGGCCAACGTCCTGACTTTC,CASGQGAGANVLTF
NA,many,TRBJ1-4,TRBV20-1,12,TGCAGTGCCCGTCCGACGAATGAAAAACTGTTTTTT,CSARPTNEKLFF
TRBD1,many,TRBJ2-1,TRBV29-1,12,TGCAGCGAAGGACAGGGGGCCGGTGAGCAGTTCTTC,CSEGQGAGEQFF
NA,many,TRBJ1-1,TRBV24-1,14,TGTGCCACCAGTGAACCCGGGCCATCCCGAGTGGCTTTCTTT,CATSEPGPSRVAFF
TRBD1,few,TRBJ1-5,TRBV6-1,17,TGTGCCAGCAGACGGACGGGGACAGTCTATAGCAATCAGCCCCAGCATTTT,CASRRTGTVYSNQPQHF
NA,many,TRBJ2-5,TRBV29-1,15,TGCAGCGTTGAAGTCCCATATCGCAGTGCGGAGACCCAGTACTTC,CSVEVPYRSAETQYF
NA,many,TRBJ1-5,TRBV12-5,12,TGTGCTAGTGGTTTAGGCAATCAGCCCCAGCATTTT,CASGLGNQPQHF
TRBD1,many,TRBJ2-7,TRBV4-3,19,TGCGCCAGCAGCCAACGGCCTTTCACCGGGACAGAGATCTCCTACGAGCAGTACTTC,CASSQRPFTGTEISYEQYF
TRBD1,NA,TRBJ1-1,TRBV28,15,TGTGCCAGCAGTCTAACAGGGGCTTGGGGCACTGAAGCTTTCTTT,CASSLTGAWGTEAFF
NA,NA,TRBJ2-1,TRBV7-8,15,TGTGCCAGCAGCTTACTCGTTAGCTCCTACAATGAGCAGTTCTTC,CASSLLVSSYNEQFF
NA,NA,TRBJ2-7,TRBV12-3/TRBV12-4,14,TGTGCCAGCAGTTTCGGGGGTAGGAACTCGGAGCAGTACTTC,CASSFGGRNSEQYF
TRBD1,many,TRBJ1-1,TRBV20-1,14,TGCAGTGCTAGGATGGACAGGGGGCGGACTGAAGCTTTCTTT,CSARMDRGRTEAFF
NA,many,TRBJ1-2,TRBV13,15,TGTGCCAGCAGCTTAGGTGGGGGGTCATACTATGGCTACACCTTC,CASSLGGGSYYGYTF
NA,few,TRBJ1-4,TRBV7-9,14,TGTGCCAGCACCCTCGGGAGGGTAGGAGAAAAACTGTTTTTT,CASTLGRVGEKLFF
TRBD1,many,TRBJ1-4,TRBV7-2,13,TGTGCCAGCAGCCGGGACAGACATGAAAAACTGTTTTTT,CASSRDRHEKLFF
NA,many,TRBJ2-3,TRBV20-1,13,TGCAGTGCTAGAGACCAGCAAACAGATACGCAGTATTTT,CSARDQQTDTQYF
TRBD2,many,TRBJ2-7,TRBV4-1,17,TGCGCCAGCAGCCAAGGATGGACTAGCGGGAGAAACGGCGAGCAGTACTTC,CASSQGWTSGRNGEQYF
TRBD2,many,TRBJ2-3,TRBV7-2,16,TGTGCCAGCAGCCCAAGGAATAGCGGGAGAGCAGATACGCAGTATTTT,CASSPRNSGRADTQYF
TRBD1,many,TRBJ1-5,TRBV12-3/TRBV12-4,15,TGTGCCAGCGGTGACCGGACAGGGGGCAATCAGCCCCAGCATTTT,CASGDRTGGNQPQHF
TRBD1,many,TRBJ2-7,TRBV7-2,13,TGTGCCAGCAGCTACTACAGGGGGCAGGAGCAGTACTTC,CASSYYRGQEQYF
TRBD2,many,TRBJ2-7,TRBV6-5,14,TGTGCCAGCAGTTTGACTAGCGTGATTAGCGAGCAGTACTTC,CASSLTSVISEQYF
NA,few,TRBJ2-2,TRBV3-1,15,TGTGCCAGCAGCCAAGATACAGGGTGGTTCGGGGAGCTGTTTTTT,CASSQDTGWFGELFF
NA,many,TRBJ1-1,TRBV7-9,15,TGTGCCAGCAGCCTAACGGGTGAGATGAACACTGAAGCTTTCTTT,CASSLTGEMNTEAFF
TRBD1,NA,TRBJ1-2,TRBV6-5,19,TGTGCCAGCAGTTACGAGCTTCTGACAGGGGGCCCTAGTCGGTCTGGCTACACCTTC,CASSYELLTGGPSRSGYTF
TRBD1,many,TRBJ2-7,TRBV20-1,11,TGCAGTGGAGACAGGGGTCGGGAGCAGTACTTC,CSGDRGREQYF